This passage covers 5 T cell receptor beta chains from one sample sequenced in a study of shared clonotypes between healthy human individuals. The repertoire was sequenced with immunoSEQ multiplex PCR; TCRdb's copy has only in-frame clones and lacks some. The sample lists 1,500,000 or so clones, over 95% occurring once. The sample comprised naive CD4+ T cells sorted from blood. Subset meaning: CD45RA+ positively selected. The receptors originated from a man aged 30 to 45 in good health.

This clone was seen only once. V gene TRBV27 combines with J gene TRBJ2-1, with 13 bases matching TRBD2. Losses at the gene ends were 3 bases for V and 2 bases for J; bases not matched to a gene: 10. The CDR3 loop spans 19 amino acids. Germline V gives CDR1 MNHEY, CDR2 SMNVEV (reference sequence). In DNA form, the CDR3 reads TGTGCCAGCAGTTTCGGGGGACTAGCGGGACGACTACCCTACAATGAGCAGTTCTTC. Translated, it gives CASSFGGLAGRLPYNEQFF.

The chain is built from TRBV7-9 and TRBJ1-1; D not resolved. Germline CDR1 and CDR2: SEHNR and FQNEAQ (reference sequence). Trimming removed 0 bases from V and 1 base from J, with 6 bases in between. The CDR3 has 14 amino acids. The CDR3 sequence: CASSLASGNTEAFF. The CDR3 DNA reads as TGTGCCAGCAGCTTAGCGTCGGGGAACACTGAAGCTTTCTTT.

V is TRBV18 and J is TRBJ2-2; 7 bases agree with TRBD1. The CDR3 runs to 16 residues. The V gene's germline CDR1 is KGHSH and CDR2 LQKENI. V shed 3 bases, J shed 0 bases, and the junction held 4 bases outside the gene matches. The CDR3 loop is CASSPTTGTNTGELFF. The CDR3, as DNA: TGTGCCAGCTCACCGACGACAGGGACGAACACCGGGGAGCTGTTTTTT.

The chain recombines TRBV10-1 with TRBJ2-5, with unresolved D. Trimming took 0 bases from V and 4 from J, leaving 9 bases between them. The germline CDR1 and CDR2 sequences are WNHNN and SYGVQD (reference sequence). CDR3 length: 14 amino acids. CDR3 coding DNA: TGCGCCAGCAGTGAGTCCGCCGGGCGAGAGACCCAGTACTTC. The encoded protein is CASSESAGRETQYF.

This rearrangement joins TRBV6-5 to TRBJ2-3; D assignment may be TRBD1 or TRBD2 (5 bases each). V lost 2 bases, J lost 2 bases, and 14 bases lay in between. CDR1 and CDR2 (germline): MNHEY, SVGAGI. The CDR3 consists of 16 residues. CDR3 region: CASSYPPGPSTDTQYF. Written as DNA, the CDR3 is TGTGCCAGCAGTTACCCCCCGGGACCATCCACAGATACGCAGTATTTT.